A single sample gave rise to the 11 T cell receptor beta chains below, sequenced in a study of identical twins. Each CDR3 protein gets one entry after TCRdb re-called the 5' RACE reads with MiXCR. The sample yields a few hundred thousand distinct CDR3 sequences, 9.6% seen once. This sample was also put to use in a study of yellow fever vaccine responses in identical twins.

The sequencing sample was made of PBMCs. The source of these receptors is a woman aged 18-29 years in good health.

The chain joins TRBV6-1 to TRBJ2-1, with 11 bases identical to TRBD1. The CDR3 is made up of 17 amino acids. V shed 6 bases and J 8 bases; nucleotides not matched to a gene: 15. Germline-derived CDR1 and CDR2 are MNHNS and SASEGT. The CDR3 DNA reads TGTGCCAGCAGAAGATGGACAGGGGGCTACCAGAAGGATGAGCAGTTCTTC. This translates into CASRRWTGGYQKDEQFF.

At least ten counts were recorded for this clonotype. This chain uses TRBV7-3 with TRBJ2-1; 9 nucleotides agree with TRBD2. The CDR3 has 15 residues. Trimming removed 5 bases from V and 5 bases from J; junction bases left unmatched: 7. From germline, CDR1 is SGHTA and CDR2 FQGTGA. CDR3 coding DNA: TGTGCCAGCAGCGGCAAGACTAGCGGAAACAATGAGCAGTTCTTC. Its translation is CASSGKTSGNNEQFF.

The CDR3 DNA is TGTGCCAGCAGTCCCACACCCCATCCTCGTTACGAGCAGTACTTC. Translating gives CASSPTPHPRYEQYF. The chain links TRBV6-1 to TRBJ2-7, with unresolved D. The germline V gene encodes CDR1 MNHNS and CDR2 SASEGT. V lost 5 bases and J lost 4, with 18 bases in between. The CDR3 loop spans 15 amino acids.

This clonotype was observed at least ten times. The rearrangement uses TRBV7-2 and TRBJ2-3; D remains ambiguous. Germline V gene data show CDR1 as SGHTA and CDR2 as FQGNSA. There are 15 residues in the CDR3. With 2 bases removed from V and 2 bases from J, the gap between germline ends came to 11 bases. The CDR3, as DNA: TGTGCCAGCAGCTTACGACTGACTCCCACAGATACGCAGTATTTT. The encoded protein is CASSLRLTPTDTQYF.

This clonotype was observed a handful of times. The V and J genes are TRBV29-1 and TRBJ2-7; D might be TRBD2 (5 bases). V lost 0 bases, J lost 3 bases, and 12 bases lay in between. The germline V gene encodes CDR1 SQVTM and CDR2 ANQGSEA. The CDR3 has 14 amino acids. The CDR3 region has the DNA TGCAGCGTTGAAGATCAAGGCGAGGGCTACGAGCAGTACTTC. Translating it yields CSVEDQGEGYEQYF.

This clonotype came up a few times. Relative to the germline gene, one junction end is altered; a read error may explain this. The chain recombines TRBV7-7 with TRBJ2-7, with 8 bases identical to TRBD2. In germline, CDR1 is SSHAT, CDR2 FNYEAQ (reference sequence). The CDR3 spans 13 residues. The CDR3 coding sequence is TGTGCTAGCAGCCAAGCGGGAGAACGCGAGCAGTACTTC. This sequence encodes CASSQAGEREQYF.

To note about this clonotype: Given a much more abundant clone one base away, this may be a read error. The rearrangement joins TRBV3-1 to TRBJ2-5; D not resolved. The CDR3 sequence is 12 residues long. Trimming left V 2 bases short and J 2 bases short, with 3 bases between. Germline V gene sequence: CDR1 LGHDT, CDR2 YNNKEL (reference sequence). CDR3 protein: CASSQRQETQYF. The CDR3, as DNA: TGTGCCAGCAGCCAACGTCAAGAGACCCAGTACTTC.

This sequence joins TRBV6-6 and TRBJ2-4; D may be TRBD1 (6 bases). CDR3 length equals 13 residues. Trimming took 2 bases from V and 8 from J, leaving 10 bases between them. Germline CDR1 reads MNHNY; CDR2 reads SVGAGI (reference sequence). As DNA, the CDR3 is TGTGCCAGCAGTTACGGGACAAGCGACATTCAGTACTTC. It yields the protein CASSYGTSDIQYF.

This clonotype was observed at least ten times. The chain has TRBV5-6 and TRBJ2-5; TRBD1 aligns across 8 bases. Germline CDR1 and CDR2: SGHDT and YYEEEE. The CDR3 runs to 16 residues. Trimming at V came to 2 bases and at J to 1 base, leaving 7 bases not matched to a gene. The CDR3 DNA sequence: TGTGCCAGCAGCTTTCGACAGGGGAGCCGCCAAGAGACCCAGTACTTC. Its protein product is CASSFRQGSRQETQYF.

The V call is TRBV7-9, the J call TRBJ1-1; D is uncertain. The germline V and J ends were trimmed by 8 bases and 3 bases, with 10 bases remaining between them. This CDR3 has 12 residues. The germline V gene has CDR1 SEHNR and CDR2 FQNEAQ (reference sequence). CDR3 DNA sequence: TGTGCCAGCTCTGCGTGGGACACTGAAGCTTTCTTT. This codes for CASSAWDTEAFF. Looking up the rest from reference TRBV7-9 and TRBJ1-1 gives the full variable domain: DTGVSQNPRHKITKRGQNVTFRCDPISEHNRLYWYRQTLGQGPEFLTYFQNEAQLEKSRLLSDRFSAERPKGSFSTLEIQRTEQGDSAMYLCASSAWDTEAFFGQGTRLTVV.

The chain employs TRBV25-1 and TRBJ2-7; 8 nucleotides line up with TRBD1. The CDR3 sequence is 14 residues long. After removal of 4 bases from V and 3 bases from J, the junction contained 5 bases not matched to a gene. The germline V gene has CDR1 MGHDK and CDR2 SYGVNS. The CDR3 here is CASSGGTGIYEQYF. CDR3 DNA sequence: TGTGCCAGCAGTGGGGGGACAGGAATCTACGAGCAGTACTTC.